Listed below are T cell receptor beta chains from one sample, sequenced in a study of human T cells and chemical hapten exposure. One entry per CDR3 protein results from TCRdb running MiXCR on the RACE reads. The sample records some 400,000 distinct CDR3 sequences, less than 6.5% being singletons. Sample: whole blood, taken in connection with sensitization to the hapten diphenylcyclopropenone (DPC). The receptors here all came from a woman in her 50s with alopecia areata. Some clones in this sample may be carry-over from other donors' samples. Each CDR3 is given with its conserved first and last residue. The D gene is left open where the match is weak. Clone size appears in some rows only: once, few, many, or a class for an expanded clone.

TRBV18,many,NA,TRBJ1-6,CASSAGSYNSPLHF,TGTGCCAGCTCGGCCGGGTCTTATAATTCACCCCTCCACTTT
TRBV7-9,many,NA,TRBJ2-1,CASSTGTLYNEQFF,TGTGCCAGCAGTACCGGGACTCTATACAATGAGCAGTTCTTC
TRBV7-2,many,TRBD1,TRBJ2-3,CASSLSRDRGTDTQYF,TGTGCCAGCAGCCTCAGCCGGGACAGGGGCACAGATACGCAGTATTTT
TRBV7-8,many,NA,TRBJ2-1,CASSLASRAPYNEQFF,TGTGCCAGCAGCTTAGCATCCAGGGCTCCCTACAATGAGCAGTTCTTC
TRBV9,NA,TRBD2,TRBJ2-4,CASSVGTSGGVAKNIQYF,TGTGCCAGCAGCGTAGGGACGAGCGGGGGGGTAGCCAAAAACATTCAGTACTTC
TRBV10-2,many,NA,TRBJ2-1,CASCGLRNEQFF,TGCGCCAGCTGCGGGCTCAGGAATGAGCAGTTCTTC
TRBV18,few,NA,TRBJ2-7,CASSPRVDNSYEQYF,TGTGCCAGCTCACCACGGGTAGATAATTCCTACGAGCAGTACTTC
TRBV20-1,many,TRBD1,TRBJ2-1,CSARAPGQGLHEQFF,TGCAGTGCTAGAGCCCCCGGACAGGGGTTGCATGAGCAGTTCTTC
TRBV27,many,NA,TRBJ2-7,CASKQEGPLEAEQYF,TGTGCCAGCAAACAGGAGGGTCCCCTGGAAGCCGAGCAGTACTTC
TRBV20-1,many,NA,TRBJ2-3,CSATPLGRDTQYF,TGCAGTGCTACCCCTTTAGGTCGAGATACGCAGTATTTT
TRBV28,few,NA,TRBJ2-7,CASSLGSFLNTYEQYF,TGTGCCAGCAGTTTAGGGTCTTTTTTGAACACCTACGAGCAGTACTTC
TRBV5-1,few,NA,TRBJ1-1,CASSSRGVTNTEAFF,TGCGCCAGCAGCTCCCGCGGGGTGACGAACACTGAAGCTTTCTTT
TRBV4-2,few,NA,TRBJ2-5,CASSQGTGNQETQYF,TGTGCCAGCAGCCAAGGTACAGGGAACCAAGAGACCCAGTACTTC
TRBV20-1,few,TRBD2,TRBJ2-3,CSAGTSGGLTDTQYF,TGCAGTGCTGGGACTAGCGGGGGACTCACAGATACGCAGTATTTT
TRBV14,NA,NA,TRBJ2-6,CASSQGGPQGPLWRANVLTF,TGTGCCAGCAGCCAAGGGGGTCCACAGGGTCCTCTCTGGAGGGCCAACGTCCTGACTTTC
TRBV12-3/TRBV12-4,few,TRBD1,TRBJ2-7,CASSQPDRAREQYF,TGTGCCAGCAGTCAACCCGACAGGGCTAGGGAGCAGTACTTC
TRBV6-1,many,TRBD1,TRBJ2-1,CASIQGTGDGEQFF,TGTGCCAGCATTCAGGGGACAGGTGACGGTGAGCAGTTCTTC
TRBV5-1,many,TRBD1,TRBJ2-1,CASSLGQGKGNEQFF,TGCGCCAGCAGCTTGGGACAGGGGAAAGGCAATGAGCAGTTCTTC
TRBV12-3/TRBV12-4,few,NA,TRBJ1-2,CASSPPGGHGYTF,TGTGCCAGCAGTCCCCCCGGGGGGCATGGCTACACCTTC
TRBV12-3/TRBV12-4,few,NA,TRBJ2-2,CASSHDRNTGELFF,TGTGCCAGCAGTCATGACAGGAACACCGGGGAGCTGTTTTTT
TRBV6-1,many,NA,TRBJ1-1,CASSEGRAAPNTEAFF,TGTGCCAGCAGTGAAGGGCGGGCGGCTCCGAACACTGAAGCTTTCTTT
TRBV5-1,NA,NA,TRBJ1-6,CASSSSSAPGSPLHF,TGCGCCAGCAGCTCGTCGTCGGCGCCGGGGTCACCCCTCCACTTT
TRBV29-1,many,NA,TRBJ1-2,CSVVSTDRANYGYTF,TGCAGCGTTGTCAGTACAGACCGAGCTAACTATGGCTACACCTTC
TRBV27,many,NA,TRBJ1-1,CASSYFRAGLGTEAFF,TGTGCCAGCAGTTATTTTCGGGCGGGGCTCGGCACTGAAGCTTTCTTT
TRBV4-2,NA,NA,TRBJ2-5,CASSPRDKETQYF,TGTGCCAGCAGCCCTAGGGACAAAGAGACCCAGTACTTC
TRBV5-4,NA,NA,TRBJ2-1,CASSLEGRPSYNEQFF,TGTGCCAGCAGCTTGGAAGGGCGGCCCTCCTACAATGAGCAGTTCTTC
TRBV5-6,many,NA,TRBJ2-1,CASTLGQLYYNEQFF,TGTGCCAGCACCCTGGGGCAACTGTATTACAATGAGCAGTTCTTC
TRBV20-1,NA,NA,TRBJ2-7,CSAVRESPRGEQYF,TGCAGTGCCGTCAGGGAGTCCCCACGTGGCGAGCAGTACTTC
TRBV3-1,few,NA,TRBJ2-2,CASSPQVNTGELFF,TGTGCCAGCAGCCCACAGGTTAACACCGGGGAGCTGTTTTTT
TRBV28,large,NA,TRBJ2-7,CASLDISSYEQYF,TGTGCCAGTTTAGACATAAGCTCCTACGAGCAGTACTTC
TRBV3-1,many,NA,TRBJ1-1,CASRAWGTEAFF,TGTGCCAGCAGAGCATGGGGCACTGAAGCTTTCTTT
TRBV27,many,NA,TRBJ2-3,CASSFDSRTDTQYF,TGTGCCAGCAGTTTTGACAGCCGCACAGATACGCAGTATTTT
TRBV30,many,NA,TRBJ2-2,CASISRGGGGELFF,TGTGCCTCGATTAGTAGAGGAGGCGGCGGGGAGCTGTTTTTT
TRBV7-7,few,TRBD2,TRBJ2-3,CASSSGTSGRDSTDTQYF,TGTGCCAGCAGCTCCGGGACTAGCGGGAGGGATAGCACAGATACGCAGTATTTT
TRBV28,few,TRBD1,TRBJ2-7,CASSLGTANYEQYF,TGTGCCAGCAGTTTAGGGACAGCAAACTACGAGCAGTACTTC
TRBV27,many,NA,TRBJ1-1,CASTQTGSTEAFF,TGTGCCAGCACTCAAACAGGGAGCACTGAAGCTTTCTTT
TRBV18,many,NA,TRBJ1-2,CASSPNFYTF,TGTGCCAGCTCACCGAATTTCTACACCTTC
TRBV6-5,few,TRBD1,TRBJ1-2,CASTKHGQGQNGYTF,TGTGCCAGCACAAAACATGGACAGGGTCAAAATGGCTACACCTTC
TRBV12-3/TRBV12-4,many,NA,TRBJ2-1,CASSLLGNYNEQFF,TGTGCCAGCAGTTTATTGGGGAACTACAATGAGCAGTTCTTC
TRBV7-6,many,TRBD2,TRBJ2-7,CASRPGTNYEQYF,TGTGCCAGCAGGCCCGGGACTAACTACGAGCAGTACTTC
TRBV13,NA,TRBD1,TRBJ2-7,CASSATGGHEQYF,TGTGCCAGCAGCGCGACAGGGGGCCACGAGCAGTACTTC
TRBV7-9,NA,NA,TRBJ2-1,CASSPPTGHNEQFF,TGTGCCAGCAGCCCCCCGACAGGCCACAATGAGCAGTTCTTC
TRBV12-5,NA,TRBD1,TRBJ2-4,CASGPGTGKNIQYF,TGTGCTAGTGGTCCCGGGACAGGGAAAAACATTCAGTACTTC
TRBV12-3/TRBV12-4,once,NA,TRBJ1-2,CASSFSGRPNYGYTF,TGTGCCAGCAGTTTTTCGGGACGCCCTAACTATGGCTACACCTTC
TRBV18,NA,NA,TRBJ2-3,CASSPQAGTDTQYF,TGTGCCAGCTCACCCCAGGCGGGCACAGATACGCAGTATTTT
TRBV12-3/TRBV12-4,many,NA,TRBJ1-2,CASSPVGGRGNYGYTF,TGTGCCAGCAGCCCGGTGGGGGGGAGAGGTAACTATGGCTACACCTTC
TRBV6-6,NA,TRBD2,TRBJ2-4,CASSSTGLAGALGFF,TGTGCCAGCAGTTCAACGGGACTAGCGGGGGCCTTAGGGTTCTTC
TRBV3-1,NA,NA,TRBJ2-2,CASSQGGWANTGELFF,TGTGCCAGCAGCCAAGGAGGTTGGGCGAACACCGGGGAGCTGTTTTTT
TRBV6-2/TRBV6-3,NA,NA,TRBJ2-1,CASSSISSYNEQFF,TGTGCCAGCAGCTCAATTAGCTCCTACAATGAGCAGTTCTTC
TRBV30,many,NA,TRBJ2-2,CAWNSGVSNTGELFF,TGTGCCTGGAACTCGGGTGTTTCGAACACCGGGGAGCTGTTTTTT
TRBV28,many,NA,TRBJ2-4,CASSLTPGKNIQYF,TGTGCCAGCAGTTTGACCCCAGGCAAAAACATTCAGTACTTC
TRBV5-1,few,NA,TRBJ1-2,CASSLDPSPGNYGYTF,TGCGCCAGCAGCTTGGATCCCTCCCCCGGTAACTATGGCTACACCTTC
TRBV3-1,many,TRBD1,TRBJ2-1,CASSHLPGQGSNEQFF,TGTGCCAGCAGCCATTTACCGGGACAGGGAAGTAATGAGCAGTTCTTC